This T cell receptor beta chain was identified in a study of blood T cells in healthy people across ages. Study-wide findings and caveats: TCR beta diversity per million T cells fell roughly linearly with age.

This clonotype was picked up a small number of times. Its target is not known. The individuals who served as donors were healthy Caucasians living in Russia, aged roughly 6 to 95. With each sample, at least 5.5 micrograms of total RNA were extracted. V shed 1 base and J shed 0 bases, with 11 bases lying between them. Germline V gives CDR1 PRHDT, CDR2 FYEKMQ (reference sequence). The CDR3 length is 16 residues. It was with a sample-barcoded 5' primer and a J-beta primer mix that a second PCR of about 7 to 12 cycles was run. A minimum of 3 million CDR3-containing paired-end reads was obtained for each sample. Each CDR3 protein is one row after TCRdb ran MiXCR on the 5' RACE reads. The sample has fewer than 800,000 distinct CDR3 sequences; more than 20% are singletons.

Source material: blood. The rearrangement uses TRBV13 and TRBJ2-3, with D uncertain. This TCR came from a man in his 70s in good health. CDR3 sequence: CASSLDNSRSTDTQYF. CDR3 nucleotides: TGTGCCAGCAGCTTAGATAATTCACGAAGCACAGATACGCAGTATTTT.